This entry is about one TCR beta chain. Its antigen is unknown. The sample holds no much larger clone one base away, and base qualities are not on file. CDR1 and CDR2 were assigned from the germline V gene as SQVTM and ANQGSEA. V has 3 bases trimmed and J has 7 bases trimmed; junction bases matching no gene number 2. Spanning cysteine to phenylalanine, the CDR3 consists of 11 amino acids. Only the CDR3 region is kept as DNA, spanning 33 bases read in frame from base 1. The data are from a study of Graves' ophthalmopathy and Graves' hyperthyroidism listed by TCRdb under 2018. Background on the whole study: Peripheral blood was collected at initial diagnosis, prior to any treatment. The study used signatures of the TCR beta repertoire to tell Graves' ophthalmopathy apart from Graves' hyperthyroidism and to predict which patients would progress to ophthalmopathy. In total, 135 blood samples were TCR-sequenced: approximately 40 ophthalmopathy, under 80 hyperthyroidism and roughly 17 hyperthyroidism-to-ophthalmopathy patients. To explore V-J signatures distinguishing ophthalmopathy from hyperthyroidism, a discovery set of under 110 patients (fewer than 45 ophthalmopathy, roughly 60 stable hyperthyroidism) was enrolled. The independent validation cohort included under 20 hyperthyroidism patients plus 17 patients who later progressed from hyperthyroidism to ophthalmopathy. In about six hyperthyroidism patients, T-cell repertoires of thyroid tissue and blood were compared. Following sampling, methimazole starting at 30 mg daily was administered to hyperthyroidism patients, and high-dose intravenous methylprednisolone was administered to ophthalmopathy patients. Broad study findings and their caveats: In validation, the model predicted ophthalmopathy progression with about 71% sensitivity and 72.22% specificity; 12 predicted patients were CT-confirmed with GO in a median of approximately 6.5 months. In cross-validation, the 13-signature model distinguished ophthalmopathy from stable hyperthyroidism with around 86% sensitivity and approximately 81% specificity, while in the test set the corresponding values were about 80% and 75%. Most expanded thyroid clonotypes with a frequency above 0.001 also appeared in blood, which suggests that blood repertoires may reflect the immune response in the thyroid. No statistical method was used to predetermine the sample size, and group allocation was not hidden from the investigators.

The ophthalmopathy patients had moderately to severely active disease, with a Clinical Activity Score of 3 or higher, a NOSPECS grade of 4 or higher, and a disease duration of less than 3 months. Anyone with other autoimmune diseases, uncontrolled infections, pregnancy or lactation was excluded from the study. Diagnosis was based on clinical symptoms, serum thyroxine, TRAb, thyroid ultrasound and orbital computed tomography. Using Ficoll-Paque density gradient centrifugation, PBMCs were isolated from 9.5 to 10 ml of fresh peripheral blood. Total RNA was extracted with Trizol reagent and quality-checked on an Agilent 2100 Bioanalyzer. For repertoire sequencing, the TCR beta CDR3 regions were amplified from RNA transcripts. The first round was an RT-PCR using HTBI primers with the Qiagen OneStep RT-PCR kit, and this first round was followed by a second-round multiplex PCR, then size selection and purification. Libraries were sequenced paired-end with 100 bp reads on an Illumina HiSeq2000. Under the source paper's analysis protocol: SOAPnuke was used to process the reads, throwing out any read that had adapters, had uncalled bases, had a mean Phred below 15, or lacked an exact constant-primer or identifier match. High-quality paired reads were merged with COPE v1.2.5. Clonotypes were defined as unique nucleotide sequences and were aligned to IMGT TRB V, D and J references using MiTCR v1.1. The analysis was limited to V-J combinations with a frequency above 0.0001, which together covered over 98% of repertoires. For each V-J combination, a TCR clonal expansion and chaos score was defined as F50 clonal expansion divided by the chaos observed in the TCRdist matrix. Features were reduced by Welch's t-statistics and random forest to over 10 V-J combinations, which fed a naive Bayes classifier. The similarity between thyroid and blood repertoires was quantified using the Morisita-Horn index. TCRdb handled the public reads itself, with Q25 trimming in fastp and clone calling in MiXCR, and kept productive beta chains. A single entry per CDR3 protein holds the most common genes and DNA from its merged rows. The V and J calls follow TCRdb's processing rather than the paper's. Here the sample has almost 750,000 distinct CDR3 sequences; about 44% occur a single time. 40% to 55% of the sample is taken by the ten largest.

The rearranged segments are TRBV29-1 and TRBJ1-1, with 7 central nucleotides matching TRBD1. Sequencing input: peripheral blood. This TCR was sampled from an adult man with Graves' ophthalmopathy. Read as DNA, the sequence is TGCAGCGTTGACCCAGGGGGTGAAGCTTTCTTT. This codes for CSVDPGGEAFF.